The source of this T cell receptor (beta chain) is a study of Graves' ophthalmopathy and Graves' hyperthyroidism. Broader study findings: With 70.59% sensitivity and approximately 73% specificity, the model predicted ophthalmopathy progression.

CDR1 and CDR2 (germline): MNHNS, SASEGT. The V gene lost 5 bases and the J gene lost 1 base, with 17 bases spanning the gap. The CDR3 is 16 residues long. Ophthalmopathic donors had moderate-to-severe activity, CAS ≥3 and NOSPECS ≥4, with disease that had lasted under 3 months. Among the exclusions were patients with other autoimmune diseases, uncontrolled infections, pregnancy or lactation. The sample holds many counts of this clonotype. Its antigen is unidentified. The TCR beta CDR3 regions underwent amplification from RNA transcripts. Second-round multiplex PCR followed a first-round RT-PCR using HTBI primers. Each CDR3 protein is one row after TCRdb ran MiXCR on the multiplex PCR reads. Of under 400,000 distinct CDR3 sequences in the sample, about a sixth were seen once.

The sequence derives from an adult man with Graves' ophthalmopathy. Specimen: peripheral blood. The chain recombines TRBV6-1 with TRBJ1-1, with D maybe TRBD1 (5 bases). The CDR3 DNA is TGTGCCAGCAGTCCGCCCCTGGGGAGGGGGAACACTGAAGCTTTCTTT. This encodes CASSPPLGRGNTEAFF.